This is a list of T cell receptor beta chains from one sample in a study of T cell repertoires in cytomegalovirus infection. TCRdb re-called the reads through MiXCR, storing one row per CDR3 protein. The sample records 700,000 to 900,000 distinct CDR3 sequences, approximately 32% being singletons. Their specific antigens are unknown. The sequencing here drew on cultured CD8+ T cells from PBMCs, taken from culture after CMV antigen stimulation. Every receptor here comes from a human donor in good health (CMV status not recorded). Some clones in this sample may be carry-over from other donors' samples. CDR3s include the opening cysteine and the closing phenylalanine or tryptophan. D genes are given only for firm matches. Clone size is shown for a subset of rows, as once, few, many or a class of expanded clone.

TRBJ1-1 | TRBV27 | TRBD1 | few | TGTGCCAGCAAGGAATGGACAGGAGAAACTGAAGCTTTCTTT | CASKEWTGETEAFF
TRBJ1-5 | TRBV6-2/TRBV6-3 | - | few | TGTGCCAGCACCCCAGGGAGCGTTCAGCCCCAGCATTTT | CASTPGSVQPQHF
TRBJ2-1 | TRBV7-3 | - | - | TGTGCCAGCAGCTTAATCAGGGCGTCCTACAATGAGCAGTTCTTC | CASSLIRASYNEQFF
TRBJ1-2 | TRBV12-3/TRBV12-4 | - | few | TGTGCCAGCAGTTTATCTACAGTTGGAGGAGCTAACTATGGCTACACCTTC | CASSLSTVGGANYGYTF
TRBJ2-4 | TRBV28 | - | few | TGTGCCAGCAGTTTTCTACAGGGAAGGATTCAGTACTTC | CASSFLQGRIQYF
TRBJ2-5 | TRBV7-9 | - | - | TGTGCCAGCAGCCCGACAGCCGGGGGCCAGTACTTC | CASSPTAGGQYF
TRBJ2-7 | TRBV7-2 | TRBD1 | many | TGTGCCAGCAGCTCAGGCCCCGGGACAGGGGGCTACGAGCAGTACTTC | CASSSGPGTGGYEQYF
TRBJ1-1 | TRBV12-3/TRBV12-4 | - | - | TGTGCCAGCAGCCGAAAGCCAAGGACTGAAGCTTTCTTT | CASSRKPRTEAFF
TRBJ2-1 | TRBV12-3/TRBV12-4 | TRBD2 | - | TGTGCCAGCAGTTTATTGGCGGGGGGGTACTACAATGAGCAGTTCTTC | CASSLLAGGYYNEQFF
TRBJ2-3 | TRBV12-3/TRBV12-4 | - | many | TGTGCCAGCAGTTCCGCTCGGGCTGGGAAGGGGAATTTT | CASSSARAGKGNF
TRBJ2-1 | TRBV19 | - | - | TGTGCCAGTAGTGGGCCCCGGGGCTCCTACAATGAGCAGTTCTTC | CASSGPRGSYNEQFF
TRBJ2-5 | TRBV2 | - | - | TGTGCCACCCGACTCCCGTGGCAAGAGACCCAGTACTTC | CATRLPWQETQYF
TRBJ2-7 | TRBV7-9 | - | - | TGTGTCAGCAGCCTAGGTGGCACCGGTATTGGCTACGAGCAGTACTTC | CVSSLGGTGIGYEQYF
TRBJ2-2 | TRBV24-1 | - | - | TGTGCCACCAGTGATTCCCGGCGGCAGGGATACACCGGGGAGCTGTTTTTT | CATSDSRRQGYTGELFF
TRBJ2-7 | TRBV27 | TRBD1 | - | TGTGCCAGCAGTTACGGACAGGCAAACCACGAGCAGTACTTC | CASSYGQANHEQYF
TRBJ1-2 | TRBV27 | - | few | TGTGCCAGCAGTTATTTAAGGGCGCGGGACCTCTATGGCTACACCTTC | CASSYLRARDLYGYTF
TRBJ2-1 | TRBV7-8 | TRBD2 | few | TGTGCCAGCAGCTTTCCCGGGGGGGCCTACTCCTACAATGAGCAGTTCTTC | CASSFPGGAYSYNEQFF
TRBJ1-2 | TRBV5-1 | - | - | TGCGCCAGCAGCTTTTCAGACAGTGCCAACTATGGCTACACCTTC | CASSFSDSANYGYTF
TRBJ2-3 | TRBV4-2 | TRBD1 | - | TGTGCCAGCAGCCAAGACGGTTGGGACAGGGGTTTCACAGATACGCAGTATTTT | CASSQDGWDRGFTDTQYF
TRBJ2-2 | TRBV11-3 | - | - | TGTGCCAGCAGCTTGAAGTCGGGTGTGGCAGGGAAGGAGCTGTTTTTT | CASSLKSGVAGKELFF
TRBJ2-5 | TRBV19 | - | once | TGTGCCAGTAACGGGGCTATGGGGGAGACCCAGTACTTC | CASNGAMGETQYF
TRBJ2-7 | TRBV11-3 | - | few | TGTGCCAGCAGCTCGGCCGGAGCCGAGCAGTACTTC | CASSSAGAEQYF
TRBJ2-3 | TRBV7-9 | TRBD2 | many | TGTGCCAGCAGCTTAGTGCTTGCAGGACTAGCGGGGACCACAGATACGCAGTATTTT | CASSLVLAGLAGTTDTQYF
TRBJ2-7 | TRBV6-1 | - | few | TGTGCCAGCAGTTATACCCGGGACTCAAATTCCTACGAGCAGTACTTC | CASSYTRDSNSYEQYF
TRBJ1-2 | TRBV7-9 | TRBD1 | - | TGTGCCAGCAGCGCCGGTCCCGGGACAGGGTTTGGCTACACCTTC | CASSAGPGTGFGYTF
TRBJ2-7 | TRBV19 | TRBD1 | - | TGTGCCAGTAGTACTCGGGACAGCCAGTACGAGCAGTACTTC | CASSTRDSQYEQYF
TRBJ1-1 | TRBV29-1 | - | - | TGCAGCGTTCCGGGACTCATGAACACTGAAGCTTTCTTT | CSVPGLMNTEAFF
TRBJ1-5 | TRBV7-9 | TRBD1 | - | TGTGCCAGCAGCTTTGCAGGGGGTAACAATCAGCCCCAGCATTTT | CASSFAGGNNQPQHF
TRBJ1-1 | TRBV12-3/TRBV12-4 | - | many | TGTGCCAGCAGCAACACCGCCGAAGCTTTCTTT | CASSNTAEAFF
TRBJ1-1 | TRBV4-2 | TRBD1 | - | TGTGCCAGCAGCCAATCGGACAGGGGAAGGGATGAAGCTTTCTTT | CASSQSDRGRDEAFF
TRBJ1-2 | TRBV7-2 | TRBD1 | few | TGTGCCAGCAGCTTAGCCTGGGACAGGCCTAACTATGGCTACACCTTC | CASSLAWDRPNYGYTF
TRBJ2-1 | TRBV7-2 | TRBD2 | many | TGTGCCAGCAGCTCCCTAAGCGGGGGGCCCAATGAGCAGTTCTTC | CASSSLSGGPNEQFF
TRBJ2-1 | TRBV5-6 | - | few | TGTGCCAGCAGCTTGGCAGGGTATCAACTTTACAATGAGCAGTTCTTC | CASSLAGYQLYNEQFF
TRBJ1-3 | TRBV7-2 | - | few | TGTGCCAGCAGCTTTCGTGGCACCATATATTTT | CASSFRGTIYF
TRBJ1-2 | TRBV4-1 | - | - | TGCGCCAGCAGCCAGGACCAGGCCCACGATGGCTACACCTTC | CASSQDQAHDGYTF
TRBJ1-4 | TRBV12-3/TRBV12-4 | - | few | TGTGCCAGCAGTTTCTTTTCCACTTCAACTAATGAAAAACTGTTTTTT | CASSFFSTSTNEKLFF
TRBJ2-3 | TRBV7-8 | TRBD1 | - | TGTGCCAGCAGCCCGGGGACAGGGGAATGGACCACAGATACGCAGTATTTT | CASSPGTGEWTTDTQYF